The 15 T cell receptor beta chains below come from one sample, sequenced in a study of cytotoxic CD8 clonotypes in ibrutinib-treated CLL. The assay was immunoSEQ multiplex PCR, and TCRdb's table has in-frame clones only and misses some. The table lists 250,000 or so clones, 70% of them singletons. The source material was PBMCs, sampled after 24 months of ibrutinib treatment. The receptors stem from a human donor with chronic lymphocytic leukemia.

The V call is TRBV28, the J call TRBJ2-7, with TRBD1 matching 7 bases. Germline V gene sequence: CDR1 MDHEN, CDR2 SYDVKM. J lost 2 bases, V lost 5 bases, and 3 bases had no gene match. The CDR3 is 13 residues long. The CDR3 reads CASSTGVAYEQYF. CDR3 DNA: TGTGCCAGCAGTACAGGGGTTGCCTACGAGCAGTACTTC.

CDR3 bases: TGTGCCAGCAGCTTGGGGACTAGCGGGTACAATGAGCAGTTCTTC. Encoded protein: CASSLGTSGYNEQFF. The rearrangement joins TRBV13 to TRBJ2-1; 12 nucleotides line up with TRBD2. The CDR3 has 15 amino acids. The V segment lost 3 bases and the J segment 4 bases; nucleotides outside the gene matches: 1. The V gene's germline CDR1 is PRHDT and CDR2 FYEKMQ (reference sequence).

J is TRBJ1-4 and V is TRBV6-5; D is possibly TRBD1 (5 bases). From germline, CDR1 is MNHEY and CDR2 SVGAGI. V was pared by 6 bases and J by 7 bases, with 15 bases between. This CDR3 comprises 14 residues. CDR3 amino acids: CASSPGIGREKLFF. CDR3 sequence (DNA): TGTGCCAGCAGCCCAGGGATAGGGCGTGAAAAACTGTTTTTT.

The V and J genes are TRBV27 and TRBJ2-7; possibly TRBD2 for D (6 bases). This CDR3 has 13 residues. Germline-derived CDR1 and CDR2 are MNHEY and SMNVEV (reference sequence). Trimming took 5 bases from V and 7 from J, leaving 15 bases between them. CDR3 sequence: CASSPPSGREQYF. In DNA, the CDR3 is TGTGCCAGCAGTCCCCCCTCCGGGAGAGAGCAGTACTTC.

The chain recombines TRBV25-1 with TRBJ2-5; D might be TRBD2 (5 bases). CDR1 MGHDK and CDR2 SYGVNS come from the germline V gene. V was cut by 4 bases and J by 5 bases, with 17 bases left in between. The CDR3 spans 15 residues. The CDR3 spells CASSVGVMWKETQYF. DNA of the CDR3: TGTGCCAGCAGTGTCGGGGTTATGTGGAAGGAGACCCAGTACTTC. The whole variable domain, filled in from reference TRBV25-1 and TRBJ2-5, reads EADIYQTPRYLVIGTGKKITLECSQTMGHDKMYWYQQDPGMELHLIHYSYGVNSTEKGDLSSESTVSRIRTEHFPLTLESARPSHTSQYLCASSVGVMWKETQYFGPGTRLLVL.

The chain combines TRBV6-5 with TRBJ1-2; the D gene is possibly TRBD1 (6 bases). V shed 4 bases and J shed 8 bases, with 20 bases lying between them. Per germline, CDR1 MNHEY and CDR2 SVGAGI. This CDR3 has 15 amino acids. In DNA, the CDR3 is TGTGCCAGCAGTTCAAGACCGGGACAACAATTCGGCTACACCTTC. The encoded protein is CASSSRPGQQFGYTF.

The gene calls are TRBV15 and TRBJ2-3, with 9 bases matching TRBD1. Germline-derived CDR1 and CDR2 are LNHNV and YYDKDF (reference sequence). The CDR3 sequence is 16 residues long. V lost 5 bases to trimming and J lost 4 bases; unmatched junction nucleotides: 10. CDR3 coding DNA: TGTGCCACCAGCCCTCCTCGGGGACAGGGTCCAGATACGCAGTATTTT. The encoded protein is CATSPPRGQGPDTQYF.

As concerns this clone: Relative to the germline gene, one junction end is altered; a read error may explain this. CDR3 region: CASSLGLAGGPLLF. The CDR3 DNA reads as TGCGCCAGCAGCTTGGGACTAGCGGGAGGACCTCTCCTCTTC. The rearrangement joins TRBV5-1 to TRBJ2-7; 13 nucleotides line up with TRBD2. Germline CDR1 SGHRS, CDR2 YFSETQ. This CDR3 comprises 14 residues.

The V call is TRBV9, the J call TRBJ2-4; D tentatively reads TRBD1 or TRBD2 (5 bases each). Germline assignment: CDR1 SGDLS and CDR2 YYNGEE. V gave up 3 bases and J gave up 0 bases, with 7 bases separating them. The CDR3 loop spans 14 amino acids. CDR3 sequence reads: CASSEGTAKNIQYF. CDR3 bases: TGTGCCAGCAGCGAGGGGACAGCCAAAAACATTCAGTACTTC. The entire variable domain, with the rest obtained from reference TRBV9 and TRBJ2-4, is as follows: DSGVTQTPKHLITATGQRVTLRCSPRSGDLSVYWYQQSLDQGLQFLIQYYNGEERAKGNILERFSAQQFPDLHSELNLSSLELGDSALYFCASSEGTAKNIQYFGAGTRLSVL.

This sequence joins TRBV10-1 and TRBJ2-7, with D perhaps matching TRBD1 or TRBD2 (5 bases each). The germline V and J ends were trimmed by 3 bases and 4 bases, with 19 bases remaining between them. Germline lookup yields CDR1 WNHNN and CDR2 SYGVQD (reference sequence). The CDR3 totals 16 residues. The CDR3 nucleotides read TGCGCCAGCAGTGACCCCGGGACCGACGCTATTTACGAGCAGTACTTC. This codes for CASSDPGTDAIYEQYF.

The CDR3 sequence: CASSITGGSGNTIYF. CDR3 in DNA: TGTGCCAGCAGTATCACAGGGGGCTCTGGAAACACCATATATTTT. J is TRBJ1-3 and V is TRBV27; 8 nucleotides align to TRBD1. Germline trimming cut 5 bases from V and 0 bases from J; bases unmatched to any gene: 3. Germline CDR1 MNHEY, CDR2 SMNVEV (reference sequence). The CDR3 is 15 residues long.

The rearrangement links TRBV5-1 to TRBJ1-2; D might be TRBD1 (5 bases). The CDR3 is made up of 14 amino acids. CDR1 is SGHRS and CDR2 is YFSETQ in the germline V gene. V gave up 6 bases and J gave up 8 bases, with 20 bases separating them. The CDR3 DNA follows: TGCGCCAGCATGCCAGGGTTTCAGAGTAACGGCTACACCTTC. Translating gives CASMPGFQSNGYTF.

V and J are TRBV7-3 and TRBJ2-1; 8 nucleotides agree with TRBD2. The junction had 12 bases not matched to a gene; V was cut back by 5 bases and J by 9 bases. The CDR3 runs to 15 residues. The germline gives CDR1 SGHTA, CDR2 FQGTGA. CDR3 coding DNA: TGTGCCAGCAGCCCCAGGTCGACGGGAGGGCCTGAGCAGTTCTTC. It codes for CASSPRSTGGPEQFF.

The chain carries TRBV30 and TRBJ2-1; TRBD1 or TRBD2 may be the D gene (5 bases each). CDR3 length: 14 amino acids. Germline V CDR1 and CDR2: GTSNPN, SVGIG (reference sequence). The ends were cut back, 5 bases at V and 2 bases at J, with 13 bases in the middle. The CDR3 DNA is TGTGCCTGGCGCCGGGACGGTACCTACAATGAGCAGTTCTTC. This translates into CAWRRDGTYNEQFF.

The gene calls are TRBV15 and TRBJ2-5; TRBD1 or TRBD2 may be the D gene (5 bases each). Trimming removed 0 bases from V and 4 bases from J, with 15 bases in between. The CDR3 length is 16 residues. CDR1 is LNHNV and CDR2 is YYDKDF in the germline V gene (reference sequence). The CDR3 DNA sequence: TGTGCCACCAGCAGAGATCGGGGCGGAATCGGAGAGACCCAGTACTTC. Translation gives CATSRDRGGIGETQYF.